This passage covers 31 T cell receptor beta chains from one sample sequenced in a study of beta chain features in type 1 diabetes. The authors reverse transcribed all of the isolated RNA, so sequencing captured expressed TCRB transcripts. Repertoires were generated with immunoSEQ multiplex PCR, while TCRdb's copy carries only in-frame clones and drops some. The sample includes about 410,000 clones, approximately 14% of them seen just once. Sequencing input: naive CD4+ T cells from blood. Receptor source: a young man in good health.

The V call is TRBV7-6, the J call TRBJ2-7; unclear D gene. The V end lost 1 base, the J end lost 2 bases, and 9 bases lay between the germline ends. Germline values: CDR1 SGHVS, CDR2 FNYEAQ. This CDR3 comprises 14 residues. The CDR3 here is CASSLGWVTYEQYF. CDR3 DNA: TGTGCCAGCAGCTTAGGTTGGGTTACCTACGAGCAGTACTTC.

Here the CDR3 reads CATLTSGGYNEQFF. The DNA of the CDR3 is TGTGCCACTCTGACTAGCGGGGGATACAATGAGCAGTTCTTC. The chain carries TRBV10-3 and TRBJ2-1, with 12 nucleotides matching TRBD2. In germline, CDR1 is ENHRY, CDR2 SYGVKD. The CDR3 totals 14 residues. The ends lost 10 bases at V and 4 bases at J; junction bases unmatched: 5.

This clone appeared a few times. V gene TRBV5-1 combines with J gene TRBJ2-3, with 7 nucleotides matching TRBD2. V lost 4 bases, J lost 3 bases, and 8 bases stayed unmatched. The CDR3 runs to 15 residues. From germline, CDR1 is SGHRS and CDR2 YFSETQ. In DNA form, the CDR3 reads TGCGCCAGCAGCATCGCCAGCGGGGTGACAGATACGCAGTATTTT. It codes for CASSIASGVTDTQYF. Drawing the rest from reference TRBV5-1 and TRBJ2-3, the complete variable domain is KAGVTQTPRYLIKTRGQQVTLSCSPISGHRSVSWYQQTPGQGLQFLFEYFSETQRNKGNFPGRFSGRQFSNSRSEMNVSTLELGDSALYLCASSIASGVTDTQYFGPGTRLTVL.

This chain uses TRBV4-1 with TRBJ2-5; 9 nucleotides line up with TRBD2. CDR3 size: 14 residues. In germline, CDR1 is MGHRA, CDR2 YSYEKL. The V gene end was trimmed by 2 bases and the J gene end by 5 bases; junction bases not matched to a gene: 3. CDR3 sequence: CASSQSGLAETQYF. For the CDR3, the DNA is TGCGCCAGCAGCCAATCGGGACTAGCCGAGACCCAGTACTTC.

V is TRBV19 and J is TRBJ2-2; D might be TRBD1 (5 bases). CDR3 size: 13 residues. Germline V gene lookup returns CDR1 LNHDA and CDR2 SQIVND (reference sequence). V dropped 3 bases and J dropped 7 bases, with 9 bases sitting between them. The CDR3 region is CASSIPGYGELFF. The CDR3, as DNA: TGTGCCAGTAGTATCCCAGGGTACGGGGAGCTGTTTTTT. Full variable domain (remainder filled in from reference TRBV19 and TRBJ2-2): DGGITQSPKYLFRKEGQNVTLSCEQNLNHDAMYWYRQDPGQGLRLIYYSQIVNDFQKGDIAEGYSVSREKKESFPLTVTSAQKNPTAFYLCASSIPGYGELFFGEGSRLTVL.

This chain joins TRBV30 and TRBJ2-5; TRBD2 matches at 7 bases. After removal of 5 bases from V and 2 bases from J, the junction contained 5 bases not matched to a gene. CDR1 and CDR2 (germline): GTSNPN, SVGIG (reference sequence). The CDR3 has 13 amino acids. In DNA form, the CDR3 reads TGTGCCTGGGAGGGAGGGCATCAAGAGACCCAGTACTTC. It codes for CAWEGGHQETQYF.

This clone came up a few times. The chain employs TRBV4-1 and TRBJ1-1, with 7 bases lining up with TRBD1. J gave up 1 base and V 1 base, and 6 bases lay outside the gene matches. In germline, CDR1 is MGHRA, CDR2 YSYEKL. The CDR3 consists of 16 residues. The CDR3 here is CASSQVTGAGNTEAFF. In DNA, the CDR3 is TGCGCCAGCAGCCAAGTTACAGGGGCTGGGAACACTGAAGCTTTCTTT.

Worth noting for this clone: A clone one base away is much larger, so this may be a read error. This chain connects TRBV10-3 to TRBJ2-5; D might be TRBD2 (6 bases). The germline V gene has CDR1 ENHRY and CDR2 SYGVKD. The CDR3 totals 13 residues. This CDR3 reads CDISGTSQETQYF. The CDR3 bases are TGTGACATCAGTGGGACTTCCCAAGAGACCCAGTACTTC.

This chain links TRBV29-1 with TRBJ1-1, with 12 bases fitting TRBD1. With V trimmed by 4 bases and J by 1 base, 1 base remained unmatched. The germline V gene has CDR1 SQVTM and CDR2 ANQGSEA. The CDR3 loop spans 14 amino acids. CDR3 sequence: CSVGGQGANTEAFF. For the CDR3, the DNA is TGCAGCGTTGGGGGACAGGGGGCGAACACTGAAGCTTTCTTT.

The rearrangement links TRBV4-3 to TRBJ2-3, with TRBD1 identical over 8 bases. Per germline, CDR1 LGHNA and CDR2 YSLEER. V dropped 1 base and J dropped 2; count of bases not matched to a gene: 8. This CDR3 region has 17 residues. CDR3 sequence: CASSQGGQADTTDTQYF. CDR3 nucleotides: TGCGCCAGCAGCCAAGGGGGACAGGCCGACACCACAGATACGCAGTATTTT.

The gene calls are TRBV6-1 and TRBJ2-1; tentatively, D is TRBD1 (6 bases). The CDR3 has 13 amino acids. Germline V CDR1 and CDR2: MNHNS, SASEGT. V was pared by 7 bases and J by 8 bases, with 15 bases between. CDR3 sequence reads: CASTPGVGYEQFF. As DNA, the CDR3 is TGTGCCAGCACCCCAGGGGTGGGCTATGAGCAGTTCTTC.

The V gene is TRBV15, the J gene TRBJ1-2; 8 positions match TRBD1. The CDR3 has 15 amino acids. With V trimmed by 0 bases and J by 5 bases, 5 bases remained unmatched. CDR1 is LNHNV and CDR2 is YYDKDF in the germline V gene (reference sequence). The CDR3 nucleotides read TGTGCCACCAGCAGAGACAGGGGGCGCACATATGGCTACACCTTC. It codes for CATSRDRGRTYGYTF.

This clone was found a few times. The rearrangement links TRBV29-1 to TRBJ2-1; TRBD2 is a possible D gene (6 bases). This CDR3 is 15 amino acids long. Per the germline V gene, CDR1 is SQVTM and CDR2 is ANQGSEA. Trimming shortened V by 2 bases and J by 2 bases, and 13 bases separated the two germline ends. This chain's CDR3 is CSVETSGVAYNEQFF. CDR3 bases: TGCAGCGTTGAAACTTCGGGAGTAGCCTACAATGAGCAGTTCTTC.

Remarks on this clone: The sample contains more than one DNA sequence encoding this CDR3. The genes are TRBV7-9 and TRBJ1-2; no reliable D call. CDR1 is SEHNR and CDR2 is FQNEAQ in the germline V gene (reference sequence). The CDR3 length is 13 residues. The ends were cut back, 1 base at V and 2 bases at J, with 5 bases in the middle. DNA of the CDR3: TGTGCCAGCAGCTTAGGTCAGAACTATGGCTACACCTTC. Translated, it gives CASSLGQNYGYTF.

In its sample, this clone was seen a few times. V is TRBV7-2 and J is TRBJ2-3, with 7 bases that match TRBD2. Germline V CDR1 and CDR2: SGHTA, FQGNSA. V shed 5 bases, J shed 0 bases, and the junction held 5 bases outside the gene matches. The CDR3 is 15 amino acids. The CDR3 protein is CASSVSGSSTDTQYF. The CDR3 DNA follows: TGTGCCAGCAGCGTTAGCGGGTCAAGCACAGATACGCAGTATTTT.

This clone was observed a handful of times. This sequence joins TRBV4-3 and TRBJ2-7; 8 nucleotides agree with TRBD1. With V trimmed by 0 bases and J by 6 bases, 10 bases remained unmatched. This CDR3 is 16 amino acids long. Germline loops: CDR1 LGHNA, CDR2 YSLEER. In nucleotides, the CDR3 is TGCGCCAGCAGCCAAGAAGCCCCCATCGGACAGGGCGAGCAGTACTTC. It encodes CASSQEAPIGQGEQYF.

This clone was recorded a few times. The rearrangement uses TRBV5-6 and TRBJ1-2; D not certain. Germline V gives CDR1 SGHDT, CDR2 YYEEEE. The V end was cut by 5 bases, the J end by 4 bases, with 12 bases between. The CDR3 has 13 residues. The CDR3 bases are TGTGCCAGCAGACGCGACACTGTCTATGGCTACACCTTC. This gives the protein CASRRDTVYGYTF.

The chain carries TRBV7-2 and TRBJ2-6, with D unresolved. The V gene lost 5 bases and the J gene lost 3 bases, with 5 bases spanning the gap. The CDR3 consists of 13 residues. The germline gives CDR1 SGHTA, CDR2 FQGNSA. The CDR3 DNA sequence: TGTGCCAGCAGCCGGTATGGGGCCAACGTCCTGACTTTC. Protein: CASSRYGANVLTF.

In its sample, this clone was seen a few times. The chain couples TRBV4-1 to TRBJ2-7; no firm D call. Germline CDR1 is MGHRA and CDR2 is YSYEKL. This CDR3 comprises 12 residues. The V and J ends lost 1 base and 2 bases respectively, with 3 bases between them. CDR3 sequence reads: CASSQAAYEQYV. For the CDR3, the DNA is TGCGCCAGCAGCCAAGCCGCCTACGAGCAGTACGTC.

The chain employs TRBV14 and TRBJ2-1; D is perhaps TRBD2 (5 bases). Germline-derived CDR1 and CDR2 are SGHDN and FVKESK. Between the trimmed V and J ends, which lost 1 base and 8 bases, there was a span of 30 bases. The CDR3 runs 20 residues. The CDR3 is CASSQAAWYGSDVVRDEQFF. The CDR3 DNA reads as TGTGCCAGCAGCCAAGCCGCCTGGTATGGTAGCGATGTGGTTCGTGATGAGCAGTTCTTC.

This chain uses TRBV7-2 with TRBJ2-2; D call uncertain. Trimming stripped 4 bases from V and 6 bases from J, with 9 bases between. The CDR3 covers 13 residues. Looked up from germline, CDR1 is SGHTA and CDR2 is FQGNSA. The CDR3 loop is CASSSQLAGELFF. In nucleotides, the CDR3 is TGTGCCAGCAGCTCCCAATTAGCCGGGGAGCTGTTTTTT.

This clone showed up just a few times. The rearrangement joins TRBV5-1 to TRBJ2-7, with D unclear. Germline lookup yields CDR1 SGHRS and CDR2 YFSETQ. V shed 2 bases and J shed 2 bases, with 14 bases lying between them. This CDR3 region has 15 residues. The CDR3 bases are TGCGCCAGCAGCTTCCTTCAAGACACGACCTACGAGCAGTACTTC. This gives the protein CASSFLQDTTYEQYF.

The table lists this clone with a count of one. The gene calls are TRBV9 and TRBJ1-2, with TRBD1 as a possible D gene (6 bases). CDR1 is SGDLS, CDR2 YYNGEE, per germline. Trimming pared 0 bases from V and 6 bases from J, leaving 12 bases between. CDR3 length equals 14 residues. The CDR3 nucleotides read TGTGCCAGCAGCGTAGCGTGGCAGGGGAATGGCTACACCTTC. It encodes CASSVAWQGNGYTF.

The V call is TRBV30, the J call TRBJ2-1; the D gene is possibly TRBD1 (6 bases). The V end was cut by 2 bases, the J end by 0 bases, with 8 bases between. The CDR3 is made up of 14 amino acids. Germline V gives CDR1 GTSNPN, CDR2 SVGIG (reference sequence). The CDR3 DNA sequence: TGTGCCTGGAGTTGGACAGCCTCCTACAATGAGCAGTTCTTC. Protein: CAWSWTASYNEQFF.

This clone was recorded a few times. The chain employs TRBV5-4 and TRBJ2-1; D may correspond to TRBD1 or TRBD2 (5 bases each). Germline V gene sequence: CDR1 SGHNT, CDR2 YYREEE (reference sequence). Trimming took 3 bases from V and 9 from J, leaving 22 bases between them. The CDR3 is 16 amino acids. CDR3 DNA: TGTGCCAGCAGCTCCTCCGGGACCCGTGGGTTCGGTGAGCAGTTCTTC. Translating it yields CASSSSGTRGFGEQFF.

This chain joins TRBV4-1 and TRBJ2-1; D is uncertain. Germline V gene data show CDR1 as MGHRA and CDR2 as YSYEKL. The V end was cut by 2 bases, the J end by 4 bases, with 6 bases between. The CDR3 is 13 amino acids. The CDR3 coding sequence is TGCGCCAGCAGCCAACTACAATACAATGAGCAGTTCTTC. Its translation is CASSQLQYNEQFF.

The chain combines TRBV15 with TRBJ2-3; D ambiguous. Per the germline V gene, CDR1 is LNHNV and CDR2 is YYDKDF (reference sequence). Trimming stripped 6 bases from V and 1 base from J, with 14 bases between. The CDR3 contains 15 residues. For the CDR3, the DNA is TGTGCCACCAGTCTAAGAGAAGGTGGCACAGATACGCAGTATTTT. The encoded protein is CATSLREGGTDTQYF.

The chain links TRBV10-3 to TRBJ2-7; D might be TRBD1 or TRBD2, each matching 6 bases. Per germline, CDR1 ENHRY and CDR2 SYGVKD. CDR3 length equals 13 residues. With 8 bases removed from V and 5 bases from J, the gap between germline ends came to 16 bases. The CDR3 reads CAIGPGASDEQYF. Here the CDR3 DNA reads TGTGCCATCGGGCCGGGGGCGAGCGACGAGCAGTACTTC.

This chain links TRBV11-2 with TRBJ1-2, with a possible D match to TRBD1 (5 bases). V shed 6 bases and J shed 4 bases, with 12 bases lying between them. This CDR3 is 13 amino acids long. Germline values: CDR1 SGHAT, CDR2 FQNNGV. The DNA of the CDR3 is TGTGCCAGCAGGAACCAGGGTACCTATGGCTACACCTTC. Translating gives CASRNQGTYGYTF.

This clone turned up a few times. V gene TRBV25-1 combines with J gene TRBJ2-7; D may be TRBD2 (7 bases). CDR1 and CDR2 from the germline V gene are MGHDK and SYGVNS. The CDR3 length is 13 residues. Trimming stripped 5 bases from V and 6 bases from J, with 14 bases between. The CDR3 nucleotides are TGTGCCAGCAGTCTCGGGGGGCTTGGCGAGCAGTACGTC. This translates into CASSLGGLGEQYV.

This clone was seen a handful of times. The chain couples TRBV4-2 to TRBJ1-1; D perhaps matches TRBD1 (6 bases). The CDR3 loop spans 18 amino acids. CDR1 and CDR2 (germline): LGHNA, YNFKEQ. Trimming left V 0 bases short and J 2 bases short, with 19 bases between. CDR3 DNA sequence: TGTGCCAGCAGCCAAGAGACAGGTTTTATTTGGAAAAACACTGAAGCTTTCTTT. Amino acid sequence: CASSQETGFIWKNTEAFF.